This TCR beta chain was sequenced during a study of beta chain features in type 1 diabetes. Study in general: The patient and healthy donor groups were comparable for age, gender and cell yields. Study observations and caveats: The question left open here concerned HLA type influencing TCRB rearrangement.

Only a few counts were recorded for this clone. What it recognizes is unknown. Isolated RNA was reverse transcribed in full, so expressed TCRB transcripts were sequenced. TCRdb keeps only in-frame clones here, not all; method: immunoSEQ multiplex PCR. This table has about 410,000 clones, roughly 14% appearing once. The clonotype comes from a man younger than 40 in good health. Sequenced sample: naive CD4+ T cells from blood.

The CDR3 DNA sequence: TGTGCCAGCAGCACTAGCGGGAGGGCGCTCCGTACGCAGTATTTT. Its protein product is CASSTSGRALRTQYF. The chain couples TRBV7-6 to TRBJ2-3; 13 nucleotides line up with TRBD2. The V and J ends lost 5 bases and 8 bases, in that order; junction bases with no gene match: 7. CDR1 is SGHVS and CDR2 is FNYEAQ in the germline V gene. This CDR3 is 15 amino acids long.